The clone carrying this TCR beta chain was detected only a few times. The data belong to a study of early T cells in non-severe SARS-CoV-2 infection. Across the whole study: The sequenced material was bulk RNA from unsorted whole blood, and its chains were unpaired.

V gave up 0 bases and J gave up 4 bases; unmatched junction bases: 3. Germline CDR1 and CDR2: SGHRS and YFSETQ. The CDR3 extends over 15 amino acids. The protocol attached unique molecular identifiers to individual cDNA molecules. TCRdb re-called the 5' RACE reads with MiXCR, one entry per CDR3 protein. The data show approximately 50,000 distinct CDR3 sequences, 7% to 10% seen once. Sequenced input: whole blood. The V gene is TRBV5-1, the J gene TRBJ2-1, with 8 bases matching TRBD1. The receptor was isolated from an adult who was a healthcare worker with PCR-confirmed SARS-CoV-2 infection or an uninfected control (not recorded which). The CDR3 sequence: CASSLEDREYNEQFF. CDR3 bases: TGCGCCAGCAGCTTGGAGGACAGGGAGTACAATGAGCAGTTCTTC. Based on the CDR3 plus reference TRBV5-1 and TRBJ2-1, the full variable domain is KAGVTQTPRYLIKTRGQQVTLSCSPISGHRSVSWYQQTPGQGLQFLFEYFSETQRNKGNFPGRFSGRQFSNSRSEMNVSTLELGDSALYLCASSLEDREYNEQFFGPGTRLTVL.